The entry that follows covers one T cell receptor beta chain sequence. TCRdb's table, derived via immunoSEQ multiplex PCR, lists solely in-frame clones and lacks some. The top ten clones hold roughly 6.3% of a sample with about 240,000 clones, approximately 87% of them seen once. This CDR3 has 14 amino acids. V gave up 4 bases and J gave up 6 bases; unmatched junction bases: 7. Germline CDR1 and CDR2: SGHNT and YYREEE (reference sequence). These data belong to a study of blood T cell repertoires in COVID-19. Study in general: Acute-phase and convalescent COVID-19 samples originated in the United States, Italy and Spain. Sample material is recorded as cDNA or gDNA derived from T cells, B-cell-depleted T cells, or PBMCs.

Material: peripheral blood. This clonotype was sampled from a man aged 55 to 70 with acute or convalescent COVID-19. This chain uses TRBV5-4 with TRBJ1-1; 9 bases fit TRBD1. The CDR3 DNA sequence: TGTGCCAGCAGCCACCCCGACAGGGGGGCTGAAGCTTTCTTT. Amino acid sequence: CASSHPDRGAEAFF.